The 19 T cell receptor beta chains below were found in one sample sequenced in a study of control samples from healthy donors and cancer patients. Here immunoSEQ multiplex PCR was the method, and the copy in TCRdb shows in-frame clones only, minus some. The sample carries 150,000 to 200,000 clones, 88% recorded once. What was sequenced was blood. The source is a woman aged 25 to 39 in good health.

V usage is TRBV9 and J usage is TRBJ2-1; 9 nucleotides align to TRBD2. The CDR3 length is 15 residues. From germline, CDR1 is SGDLS and CDR2 YYNGEE. Germline trimming cut 2 bases from V and 7 bases from J; bases unmatched to any gene: 7. The CDR3 protein is CASSVSSGAGNEQFF. The CDR3 region has the DNA TGTGCCAGCAGCGTTTCTAGCGGGGCAGGTAATGAGCAGTTCTTC.

The V and J genes are TRBV5-1 and TRBJ2-1; D may be TRBD1 (6 bases). Germline-derived CDR1 and CDR2 are SGHRS and YFSETQ. The CDR3 loop spans 15 amino acids. Trimming cost V 0 bases and J 9 bases, with 16 bases left between them. The DNA for the CDR3 is TGCGCCAGCAGCTTGGGGACAGCAGGGCATGCTGAGCAGTTCTTC. Amino acids: CASSLGTAGHAEQFF. Complete variable domain (other parts from reference TRBV5-1 and TRBJ2-1): KAGVTQTPRYLIKTRGQQVTLSCSPISGHRSVSWYQQTPGQGLQFLFEYFSETQRNKGNFPGRFSGRQFSNSRSEMNVSTLELGDSALYLCASSLGTAGHAEQFFGPGTRLTVL.

The chain links TRBV3-1 (or the pseudogene TRBV3-2) to TRBJ1-6; D gene unclear. The germline V gene encodes CDR1 LGHDT and CDR2 YNNKEL (reference sequence). V was cut by 8 bases and J by 0 bases, with 5 bases left in between. The CDR3 totals 13 residues. CDR3 protein: CASGPSYNSPLHF. Here the CDR3 DNA reads TGTGCCAGCGGTCCCTCCTATAATTCACCCCTCCACTTT.

V usage is TRBV18 and J usage is TRBJ2-1; 9 bases agree with TRBD2. The germline CDR1 and CDR2 sequences are KGHSH and LQKENI. This CDR3 region has 15 residues. V gave up 6 bases and J gave up 5 bases; unmatched junction bases: 8. As DNA, the CDR3 is TGTGCCAGCTCCCAACTAGCGGGTATAGACAATGAGCAGTTCTTC. Translated: CASSQLAGIDNEQFF.

The chain couples TRBV25-1 to TRBJ2-1; D remains ambiguous. The CDR3 consists of 14 residues. V lost 1 base and J lost 6, with 10 bases in between. Germline V gene data show CDR1 as MGHDK and CDR2 as SYGVNS. The CDR3 DNA reads TGTGCCAGCAGTGAATCCGAGTCTGGCAATGAGCAGTTCTTC. It encodes CASSESESGNEQFF.

The chain employs TRBV5-1 and TRBJ2-3, with D hard to call. The CDR3 runs 14 residues. Per the germline V gene, CDR1 is SGHRS and CDR2 is YFSETQ. Trimming cost V 0 bases and J 4 bases, with 9 bases left between them. CDR3 sequence: CASSLEAGADTQYF. CDR3 nucleotide sequence: TGCGCCAGCAGCTTGGAGGCTGGGGCAGATACGCAGTATTTT.

This sequence joins TRBV27 and TRBJ2-1; D ambiguous. Germline V gives CDR1 MNHEY, CDR2 SMNVEV (reference sequence). The V end was cut by 0 bases, the J end by 0 bases, with 6 bases between. This CDR3 has 15 amino acids. CDR3 sequence (DNA): TGTGCCAGCAGTTTATCGAGGAGCTCCTACAATGAGCAGTTCTTC. Its protein is CASSLSRSSYNEQFF.

This chain uses TRBV2 with TRBJ1-3, with 8 bases matching TRBD1. The CDR3 consists of 16 residues. Trimming removed 4 bases from V and 0 bases from J; junction bases left unmatched: 5. Germline values: CDR1 SNHLY, CDR2 FYNNEI. In DNA form, the CDR3 reads TGTGCCAGCAGTGTGTACAGGGGGGCCTCTGGAAACACCATATATTTT. The encoded protein is CASSVYRGASGNTIYF. Supplemented by reference TRBV2 and TRBJ1-3, the full variable domain reads EPEVTQTPSHQVTQMGQEVILRCVPISNHLYFYWYRQILGQKVEFLVSFYNNEISEKSEIFDDQFSVERPDGSNFTLKIRSTKLEDSAMYFCASSVYRGASGNTIYFGEGSWLTVV.

The chain has TRBV7-9 and TRBJ1-5; D not certain. Germline V CDR1 and CDR2: SEHNR, FQNEAQ (reference sequence). Trimming removed 1 base at V and 9 bases at J, with 10 bases between. The CDR3 spans 13 residues. Here the CDR3 DNA reads TGTGCCAGCAGCTTAGGTAGCGCCGGGCCCCAGCATTTT. This encodes CASSLGSAGPQHF.

In its sample, this clone was seen once. The rearrangement joins TRBV7-9 to TRBJ1-1, with no clear D. Germline V lookup: CDR1 SEHNR, CDR2 FQNEAQ (reference sequence). This CDR3 is built from 12 residues. Trimming took off 1 base at V and 8 bases at J, with 8 bases between the two ends. The CDR3 nucleotides read TGTGCCAGCAGCTTAGAGGCGGTAGAAGCTTTCTTT. Translating gives CASSLEAVEAFF.

The chain recombines TRBV6-2 or TRBV6-3 with TRBJ2-3; 8 bases map to TRBD1. The CDR3 is 14 amino acids. V gave up 6 bases and J gave up 3 bases; unmatched junction bases: 5. The germline CDR1 and CDR2 sequences are MNHEY and SVGEGT. The CDR3 region has the DNA TGTGCCAGCAGCCTCCGGGACAGGACAGATACGCAGTATTTT. Amino acids: CASSLRDRTDTQYF.

V gene TRBV5-1 combines with J gene TRBJ2-5; 8 nucleotides line up with TRBD1. With 0 bases clipped from V and 5 bases from J, the junction kept 6 bases outside the gene matches. CDR1 and CDR2 (germline): SGHRS, YFSETQ. This CDR3 contains 15 residues. CDR3 in amino acids: CASSLGRQGWETQYF. CDR3 nucleotides: TGCGCCAGCAGCTTGGGGAGACAGGGGTGGGAGACCCAGTACTTC.

The chain combines TRBV19 with TRBJ1-2, with D perhaps TRBD1 (5 bases). Trimming shortened V by 8 bases and J by 2 bases, and 12 bases separated the two germline ends. CDR1 is LNHDA and CDR2 is SQIVND in the germline V gene (reference sequence). CDR3 length: 13 residues. CDR3 sequence reads: CASAKGPNYGYTF. The DNA for the CDR3 is TGTGCCAGTGCCAAGGGACCCAACTATGGCTACACCTTC.

The gene calls are TRBV6-1 and TRBJ1-5; possible D gene TRBD1, 5 bases. The CDR3 consists of 15 residues. V was shortened by 3 bases and J by 0 bases, with 9 bases between the two germline ends. The germline V gene encodes CDR1 MNHNS and CDR2 SASEGT. CDR3 loop: CASSEGGSSNQPQHF. The CDR3, as DNA: TGTGCCAGCAGTGAGGGGGGTAGTAGCAATCAGCCCCAGCATTTT.

This clone appeared once. The chain uses TRBV19 and TRBJ2-1, with 9 bases matching TRBD2. CDR1 and CDR2 (germline): LNHDA, SQIVND (reference sequence). V lost 3 bases to trimming and J lost 8 bases; unmatched junction nucleotides: 8. The CDR3 covers 15 residues. Here the CDR3 DNA reads TGTGCCAGTAGTATCTATCTAGCGGGAACGGATGAGCAGTTCTTC. This sequence encodes CASSIYLAGTDEQFF.

The chain uses TRBV6-5 and TRBJ1-3, with 9 bases aligning to TRBD1. This CDR3 spans 15 amino acids. Unmatched junction bases numbered 1, after V lost 4 bases and J lost 0 bases. CDR1 and CDR2 (germline): MNHEY, SVGAGI. In DNA form, the CDR3 reads TGTGCCAGCAGTTCGACAGGGGGCTCTGGAAACACCATATATTTT. It codes for CASSSTGGSGNTIYF.

The sample holds one count of this clone. The genes are TRBV7-2 and TRBJ2-5; TRBD2 might be the D (7 bases). Trimming cost V 3 bases and J 1 base, with 12 bases left between them. The V gene's germline CDR1 is SGHTA and CDR2 FQGNSA. This CDR3 is built from 15 residues. CDR3 DNA: TGTGCCAGCAGCTTCGGCGGGGGCGTCCAAGAGACCCAGTACTTC. As protein: CASSFGGGVQETQYF.

This sequence joins TRBV11-3 and TRBJ2-7; no clear D. V was trimmed by 0 bases and J by 2 bases, leaving 14 bases between them. There are 16 residues in the CDR3. Germline CDR1 reads SGHNT; CDR2 reads YENEEA. The CDR3 nucleotides read TGTGCCAGCAGCTTAGATCAGGACCACCCCCCCTACGAGCAGTACTTC. Protein product: CASSLDQDHPPYEQYF.

This clone occurred a few times. This chain joins TRBV10-3 and TRBJ1-4; 10 bases map to TRBD1. Looked up from germline, CDR1 is ENHRY and CDR2 is SYGVKD. The CDR3 is made up of 14 amino acids. Trimming removed 5 bases from V and 5 bases from J; junction bases left unmatched: 2. CDR3 DNA sequence: TGTGCCATCAGTCAGACAGGGGGCAATGAAAAACTGTTTTTT. It is translated as CAISQTGGNEKLFF.